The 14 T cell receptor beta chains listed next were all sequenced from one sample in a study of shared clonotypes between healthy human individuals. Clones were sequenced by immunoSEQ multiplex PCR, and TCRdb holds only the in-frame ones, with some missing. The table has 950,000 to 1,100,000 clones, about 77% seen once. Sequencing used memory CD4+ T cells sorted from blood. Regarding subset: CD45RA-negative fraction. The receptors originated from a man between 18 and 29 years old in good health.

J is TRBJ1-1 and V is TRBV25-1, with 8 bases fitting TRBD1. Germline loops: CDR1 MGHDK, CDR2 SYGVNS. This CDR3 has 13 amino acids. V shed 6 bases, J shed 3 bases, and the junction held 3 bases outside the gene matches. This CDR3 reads CASRADRDTEAFF. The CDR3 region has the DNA TGTGCCAGCAGGGCGGACAGGGACACTGAAGCTTTCTTT.

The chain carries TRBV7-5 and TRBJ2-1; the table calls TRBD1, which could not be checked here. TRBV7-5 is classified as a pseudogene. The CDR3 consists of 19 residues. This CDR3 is CARSFGPGQGASYSNEQFF. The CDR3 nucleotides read TGTGCCAGAAGCTTTGGACCTGGGCAGGGGGCGAGTTATAGCAATGAGCAGTTCTTC.

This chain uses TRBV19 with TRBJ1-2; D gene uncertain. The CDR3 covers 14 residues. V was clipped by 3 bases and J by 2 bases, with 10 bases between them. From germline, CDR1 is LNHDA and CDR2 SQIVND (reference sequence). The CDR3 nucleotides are TGTGCCAGTAGTATTCCGGGTCTGAACTATGGCTACACCTTC. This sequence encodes CASSIPGLNYGYTF.

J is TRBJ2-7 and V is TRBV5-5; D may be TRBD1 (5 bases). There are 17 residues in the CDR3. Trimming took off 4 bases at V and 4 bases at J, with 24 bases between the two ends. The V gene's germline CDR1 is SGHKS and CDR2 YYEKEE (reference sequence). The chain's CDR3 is CASSIFRSWGRPYEQYF. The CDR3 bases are TGTGCCAGCAGCATTTTCAGAAGCTGGGGCAGACCATACGAGCAGTACTTC.

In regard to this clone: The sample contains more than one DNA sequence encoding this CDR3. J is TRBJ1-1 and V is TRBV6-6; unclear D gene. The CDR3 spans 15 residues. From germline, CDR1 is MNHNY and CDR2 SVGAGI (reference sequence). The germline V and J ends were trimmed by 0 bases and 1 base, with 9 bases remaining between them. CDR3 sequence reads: CASSYSRGRNTEAFF. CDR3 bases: TGTGCCAGCAGTTACTCGAGAGGGAGGAACACTGAAGCTTTCTTT.

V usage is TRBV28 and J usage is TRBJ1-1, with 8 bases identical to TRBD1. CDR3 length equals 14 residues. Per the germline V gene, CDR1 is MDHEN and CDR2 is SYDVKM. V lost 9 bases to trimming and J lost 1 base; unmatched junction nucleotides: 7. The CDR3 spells CASFTGGRNTEAFF. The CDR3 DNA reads TGTGCCAGTTTTACAGGGGGGCGGAACACTGAAGCTTTCTTT.

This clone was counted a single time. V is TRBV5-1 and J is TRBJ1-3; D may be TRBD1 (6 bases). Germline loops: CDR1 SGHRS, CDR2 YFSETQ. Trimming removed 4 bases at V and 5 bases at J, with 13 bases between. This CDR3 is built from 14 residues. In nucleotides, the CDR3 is TGCGCCAGCAGCCAGGACAGTCCTAGAAACACCATATATTTT. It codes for CASSQDSPRNTIYF.

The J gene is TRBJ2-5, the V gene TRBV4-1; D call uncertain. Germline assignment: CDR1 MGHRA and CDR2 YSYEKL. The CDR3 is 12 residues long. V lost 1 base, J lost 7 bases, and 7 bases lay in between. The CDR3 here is CASSQAWGTQYF. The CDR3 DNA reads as TGCGCCAGCAGCCAAGCTTGGGGGACCCAGTACTTC.

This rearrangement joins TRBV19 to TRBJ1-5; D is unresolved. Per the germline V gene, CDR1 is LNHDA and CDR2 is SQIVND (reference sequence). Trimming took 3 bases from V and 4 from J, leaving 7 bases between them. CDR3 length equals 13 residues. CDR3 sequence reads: CASSIRQNQPQHF. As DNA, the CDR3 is TGTGCCAGTAGTATTCGACAAAATCAGCCCCAGCATTTT.

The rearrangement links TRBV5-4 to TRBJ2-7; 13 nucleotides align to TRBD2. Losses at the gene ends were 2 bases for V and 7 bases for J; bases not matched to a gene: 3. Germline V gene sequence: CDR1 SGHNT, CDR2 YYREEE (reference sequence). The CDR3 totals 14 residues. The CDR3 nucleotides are TGTGCCAGCAGCTTCGGACTAGCGGGAGTTGAGCAGTACTTC. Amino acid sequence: CASSFGLAGVEQYF.

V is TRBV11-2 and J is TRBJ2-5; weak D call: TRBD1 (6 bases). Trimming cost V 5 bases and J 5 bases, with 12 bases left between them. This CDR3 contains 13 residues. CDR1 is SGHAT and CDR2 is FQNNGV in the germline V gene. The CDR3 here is CASSPGVGETQYF. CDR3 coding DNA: TGTGCCAGCAGCCCAGGGGTTGGGGAGACCCAGTACTTC.

The CDR3 region has the DNA TGTGCCAGCAGCTCCTCCGGGACACCGTACAATGAGCAGTTCTTC. As protein: CASSSSGTPYNEQFF. The gene calls are TRBV7-1 and TRBJ2-1, with a possible D match to TRBD1 (6 bases). TRBV7-1 is placed among ORFs of uncertain function. V dropped 3 bases and J dropped 4 bases, with 13 bases sitting between them. The CDR3 extends over 15 amino acids.

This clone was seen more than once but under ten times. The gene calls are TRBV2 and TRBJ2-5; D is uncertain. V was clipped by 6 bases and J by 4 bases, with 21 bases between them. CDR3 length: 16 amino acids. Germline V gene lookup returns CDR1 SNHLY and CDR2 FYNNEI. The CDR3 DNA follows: TGTGCCAGCAGCAAACAAAAAGGAGCCAGGCCAGAGACCCAGTACTTC. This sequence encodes CASSKQKGARPETQYF. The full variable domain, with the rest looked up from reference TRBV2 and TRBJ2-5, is EPEVTQTPSHQVTQMGQEVILRCVPISNHLYFYWYRQILGQKVEFLVSFYNNEISEKSEIFDDQFSVERPDGSNFTLKIRSTKLEDSAMYFCASSKQKGARPETQYFGPGTRLLVL.

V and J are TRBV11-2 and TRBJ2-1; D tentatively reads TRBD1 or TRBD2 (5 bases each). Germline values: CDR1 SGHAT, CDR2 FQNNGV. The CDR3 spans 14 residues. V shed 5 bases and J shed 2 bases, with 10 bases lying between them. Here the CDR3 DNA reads TGTGCCAGCAGCCGGGACGCCCCCTACAATGAGCAGTTCTTC. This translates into CASSRDAPYNEQFF.